The 4 T cell receptor beta chains presented below share a single source sample, sequenced in a study of early T cells in non-severe SARS-CoV-2 infection. TCRdb independently ran MiXCR on the 5' RACE reads; one entry per CDR3 protein. The sample lists about 28,000 distinct CDR3 sequences; 5.5% to 7.5% were seen once. The specimen comprised whole blood, sampled at baseline. Receptors originate from an adult who was a healthcare worker with PCR-confirmed SARS-CoV-2 infection or an uninfected control (not recorded which).

The chain uses TRBV20-1 and TRBJ2-4; 8 positions agree with TRBD2. Germline CDR1 and CDR2: DFQATT and SNEGSKA (reference sequence). V lost 0 bases and J lost 8; bases outside the gene matches: 9. The CDR3 extends over 15 amino acids. The CDR3 DNA follows: TGCAGTGCTAGAGATTGGGGGATAGCGGGGCACATTCAGTACTTC. This sequence encodes CSARDWGIAGHIQYF.

This clonotype was seen ten or more times. This chain connects TRBV10-3 to TRBJ2-1, with 9 bases matching TRBD2. J lost 4 bases, V lost 6 bases, and 7 bases had no gene match. This CDR3 is built from 15 residues. Germline assignment: CDR1 ENHRY and CDR2 SYGVKD. The CDR3 sequence is CAISQTSGLYNEQFF. DNA of the CDR3: TGTGCCATCAGCCAGACTAGCGGTTTATACAATGAGCAGTTCTTC.

This clonotype was recorded many times. The chain carries TRBV5-1 and TRBJ2-2, with D unresolved. V was trimmed by 6 bases and J by 1 base, leaving 16 bases between them. This CDR3 region has 16 residues. From germline, CDR1 is SGHRS and CDR2 YFSETQ. CDR3 protein: CASTPRPPKNTGELFF. Written as DNA, the CDR3 is TGCGCCAGCACCCCACGGCCACCCAAGAACACCGGGGAGCTGTTTTTT.

This clonotype was detected ten times or more. The chain has TRBV4-2 and TRBJ1-2, with D unresolved. V was pared by 1 base and J by 2 bases, with 14 bases between. CDR1 is LGHNA and CDR2 is YNFKEQ in the germline V gene. The CDR3 loop spans 16 amino acids. The DNA of the CDR3 is TGTGCCAGCAGCCAAGCCATGGTAACGGTGAACTATGGCTACACCTTC. This codes for CASSQAMVTVNYGYTF.